These T cell receptor beta chains were read from a single sample in a study of blood T cells in healthy people across ages. TCRdb itself ran the 5' RACE reads through MiXCR, one entry per CDR3 protein. The profile shows some 710,000 distinct CDR3 sequences, 22% of them singletons. The material sequenced was blood. The receptor source for this set is a man aged 65 to 85 in good health. The CDR3 runs from the conserved cysteine through the conserved F or W. Each record gives: CDR3 protein, CDR3 DNA, J gene, V gene, CDR3 length, clone size, D gene. A D gene is named only where the DNA matches it firmly. A clone size is listed for some rows: how often the clone was seen (once, few, many), or a class if it is expanded.

CSAVPGDTEAFF TGCAGTGCTGTTCCGGGGGACACTGAAGCTTTCTTT TRBJ1-1 TRBV20-1 12 few NA
CATGMGVSMTEAFF TGTGCCACGGGGATGGGGGTGTCGATGACTGAAGCTTTCTTT TRBJ1-1 TRBV6-5 14 few NA
CASSQDLDRENQPQHF TGCGCCAGCAGCCAAGACCTGGACAGGGAGAATCAGCCCCAGCATTTT TRBJ1-5 TRBV4-1 16 NA TRBD1
CASSTHEGRTEAFF TGTGCCAGCAGCACCCATGAGGGGCGGACTGAAGCTTTCTTT TRBJ1-1 TRBV11-2 14 NA NA
CSAKRPGGTYGYTF TGCAGTGCTAAACGTCCAGGGGGAACCTATGGCTACACCTTC TRBJ1-2 TRBV20-1 14 few TRBD1
CASSLSRGLFVDTQYF TGTGCCAGCAGTTTATCGCGGGGGTTGTTTGTGGATACGCAGTATTTT TRBJ2-3 TRBV27 16 few TRBD2
CASSPTSGGATYEQYF TGTGCCAGCAGTCCAACTAGCGGGGGGGCCACCTACGAGCAGTACTTC TRBJ2-7 TRBV12-3/TRBV12-4 16 NA TRBD2
CASSAPGTTTQYF TGTGCCAGCAGCGCTCCGGGGACTACCACCCAGTACTTC TRBJ2-5 TRBV11-2 13 NA TRBD2
CASSEALGTQETQYF TGTGCCAGCAGTGAAGCGCTAGGGACCCAAGAGACCCAGTACTTC TRBJ2-5 TRBV6-1 15 NA NA
CSAGDRGIGTDTQYF TGCAGTGCTGGGGACAGGGGGATAGGCACAGATACGCAGTATTTT TRBJ2-3 TRBV20-1 15 many TRBD1
CSAKTLGQGINYGYTF TGCAGTGCTAAAACCCTTGGACAGGGAATTAACTATGGCTACACCTTC TRBJ1-2 TRBV20-1 16 few TRBD1
CASSSIHSGSGYTF TGTGCCAGCAGTTCTATCCACTCGGGTAGTGGCTACACCTTC TRBJ1-2 TRBV28 14 NA NA
CASSADGQQETQYF TGTGCCAGCAGCGCTGACGGGCAGCAAGAGACCCAGTACTTC TRBJ2-5 TRBV13 14 NA NA
CSASGLAGIGKQFF TGCAGTGCTAGCGGCCTAGCGGGGATCGGGAAGCAGTTCTTC TRBJ2-1 TRBV20-1 14 NA TRBD2
CASSPSRQASSYNEQFF TGTGCCAGCAGCCCCAGTCGACAGGCGAGCTCCTACAATGAGCAGTTCTTC TRBJ2-1 TRBV7-6 17 many NA
CASSLWKSDTQYF TGTGCCAGCAGCTTATGGAAGTCAGATACGCAGTATTTT TRBJ2-3 TRBV7-3 13 few NA
CASSVFGRGTDTQYF TGTGCCAGCAGTGTTTTTGGGCGGGGAACAGATACGCAGTATTTT TRBJ2-3 TRBV2 15 NA NA
CASRLEGTQYF TGTGCCAGCAGGCTGGAGGGTACGCAGTATTTT TRBJ2-3 TRBV2 11 few NA
CSAELVQETQYF TGCAGTGCAGAGTTGGTCCAAGAGACCCAGTACTTC TRBJ2-5 TRBV20-1 12 few NA
CASRREKLFF TGTGCCAGCCGGAGGGAAAAACTGTTTTTT TRBJ1-4 TRBV6-9 10 NA NA
CASSSPVGANVLTF TGTGCCAGCAGCAGCCCTGTGGGGGCCAACGTCCTGACTTTC TRBJ2-6 TRBV6-2/TRBV6-3 14 few NA
CASSQNPGTRGYNEQFF TGTGCCAGCAGCCAGAACCCAGGGACAAGGGGATACAATGAGCAGTTCTTC TRBJ2-1 TRBV14 17 few NA
CSARAQGGSGTEAFF TGCAGTGCTAGAGCACAGGGGGGGTCTGGCACTGAAGCTTTCTTT TRBJ1-1 TRBV20-1 15 NA TRBD1
CSARDLMLGTTNEKLFF TGCAGTGCTAGAGATCTAATGTTGGGAACAACTAATGAAAAACTGTTTTTT TRBJ1-4 TRBV20-1 17 few NA
CASSYPDRLSYGYTF TGTGCCAGCAGTTACCCGGACAGGTTGAGTTATGGCTACACCTTC TRBJ1-2 TRBV6-6 15 few TRBD1
CASSIRQGERRKLFF TGTGCCAGCAGTATTAGACAGGGCGAAAGGCGAAAACTGTTTTTT TRBJ1-4 TRBV12-3/TRBV12-4 15 few TRBD1
CASSLSQVADEKLFF TGCGCCAGCAGCCTAAGTCAAGTGGCTGATGAAAAACTGTTTTTT TRBJ1-4 TRBV4-3 15 NA NA
CASRLYTEQFF TGCGCCAGCAGGTTGTACACCGAGCAGTTCTTC TRBJ2-1 TRBV5-1 11 few NA
CASSFQGVVGNEQFF TGTGCCAGCAGCTTCCAGGGAGTTGTAGGGAATGAGCAGTTCTTC TRBJ2-1 TRBV7-3 15 few NA
CASSQGTGGDTQYF TGTGCCAGCAGCCAGGGGACAGGGGGCGATACGCAGTATTTT TRBJ2-3 TRBV3-1 14 many TRBD1
CASSLARAAEQYF TGTGCCAGCAGCTTAGCTCGTGCGGCTGAGCAGTACTTC TRBJ2-5 TRBV11-2 13 few NA
CASRHRARTEAFF TGTGCCAGCAGACACAGGGCACGCACTGAAGCTTTCTTT TRBJ1-1 TRBV12-3/TRBV12-4 13 few NA
CASSQEERGDTGELFF TGTGCCAGCAGCCAAGAAGAGCGGGGGGACACCGGGGAGCTGTTTTTT TRBJ2-2 TRBV4-2 16 few TRBD2
CASSPGQGAYGTNEKLFF TGTGCCAGCAGTCCGGGACAGGGGGCTTACGGAACTAATGAAAAACTGTTTTTT TRBJ1-4 TRBV12-3/TRBV12-4 18 few TRBD1
CSVERDTDSGANVLTF TGCAGCGTCGAACGGGACACCGACTCTGGGGCCAACGTCCTGACTTTC TRBJ2-6 TRBV29-1 16 few NA
CSARDLAGADTQYF TGCAGTGCTAGAGATCTAGCGGGGGCAGATACGCAGTATTTT TRBJ2-3 TRBV20-1 14 few TRBD2
CASRPGSNVLTF TGTGCCAGCAGACCCGGATCCAACGTCCTGACTTTC TRBJ2-6 TRBV2 12 few NA
CATSDVGRSDTQYF TGTGCCACCAGTGATGTAGGACGATCAGATACGCAGTATTTT TRBJ2-3 TRBV24-1 14 NA NA
CASSQLSPIPGEQFF TGTGCCAGCAGCCAACTTAGCCCTATTCCGGGTGAGCAGTTCTTC TRBJ2-1 TRBV3-1 15 few NA
CASSLAAGLAGTDTQYF TGTGCCAGCAGCTTAGCGGCCGGACTGGCAGGCACAGATACGCAGTATTTT TRBJ2-3 TRBV7-6 17 NA NA
CSAPKTQSSYNEQFF TGCAGTGCGCCGAAGACCCAGAGCTCCTACAATGAGCAGTTCTTC TRBJ2-1 TRBV20-1 15 NA NA
CASSQGAGSYGYTF TGTGCCAGCAGCCAAGGAGCAGGCTCCTATGGCTACACCTTC TRBJ1-2 TRBV3-1 14 NA NA
CASTLPRDTYSGANVLTF TGTGCCAGCACCTTACCTCGGGACACCTACTCTGGGGCCAACGTCCTGACTTTC TRBJ2-6 TRBV7-9 18 few NA
CASSLMDLSTDTQYF TGTGCCAGCAGCTTAATGGACCTTAGCACAGATACGCAGTATTTT TRBJ2-3 TRBV7-8 15 NA NA
CASSLPGTGSYNEQFF TGCGCCAGCAGCTTGCCAGGGACGGGCTCCTACAATGAGCAGTTCTTC TRBJ2-1 TRBV5-1 16 NA NA
CASGSGQGRDTQYF TGTGCTAGTGGTTCTGGACAGGGTCGGGATACGCAGTATTTT TRBJ2-3 TRBV12-5 14 NA TRBD1
CSARSSMSTTSYEQYF TGCAGTGCTAGGAGTAGCATGTCGACCACGTCCTACGAGCAGTACTTC TRBJ2-7 TRBV20-1 16 NA NA
CASSLQGTTQYF TGTGCCAGCAGCTTACAAGGCACGACGCAGTATTTT TRBJ2-3 TRBV7-2 12 NA NA
CASLSEKLFF TGTGCCAGCTTATCAGAAAAACTGTTTTTT TRBJ1-4 TRBV7-3 10 few NA
CSVEPTGFEAFF TGCAGCGTTGAACCGACGGGATTTGAAGCTTTCTTT TRBJ1-1 TRBV29-1 12 NA NA
CASSLMGQSSYNEQFF TGTGCCAGCAGCTTAATGGGGCAGAGCTCCTACAATGAGCAGTTCTTC TRBJ2-1 TRBV7-9 16 few NA
CASSLVATSDTQYF TGTGCCAGCAGCTTAGTAGCCACTTCGGATACGCAGTATTTT TRBJ2-3 TRBV7-9 14 NA NA
CASSLRSTRLETQYF TGTGCCAGCAGTTTAAGGTCGACCAGGCTCGAGACCCAGTACTTC TRBJ2-5 TRBV12-3/TRBV12-4 15 few NA
CASSPRGLQGPQHF TGCGCCAGCAGCCCCCGGGGGCTCCAGGGGCCCCAGCATTTT TRBJ1-5 TRBV5-1 14 few NA
CASRSGLAGLYEQYF TGTGCCAGCAGGTCGGGACTAGCGGGTTTATACGAGCAGTACTTC TRBJ2-7 TRBV27 15 NA TRBD2
CASSSVGTSGVHEQFF TGTGCCAGCAGCTCCGTTGGGACTAGTGGAGTGCATGAGCAGTTCTTC TRBJ2-1 TRBV11-2 16 few TRBD2
CASSLSQFWYF TGTGCCAGCAGTTTATCCCAATTTTGGTACTTC TRBJ2-5 TRBV28 11 NA NA
CASSPYLGQFNTEAFF TGCGCCAGCAGCCCCTACTTGGGACAATTTAACACTGAAGCTTTCTTT TRBJ1-1 TRBV4-3 16 NA NA
CASSMTDTQYF TGTGCCAGCTCTATGACAGATACGCAGTATTTT TRBJ2-3 TRBV7-3 11 many NA